The 14 T cell receptor beta chains in this list originate from one sample, sequenced in a study of blood T cell repertoires in COVID-19. Method: immunoSEQ multiplex PCR; TCRdb's copy keeps in-frame clones and lacks some. The sample records some 260,000 clones, over 70% being singletons. Sequenced material: peripheral blood. Source of these receptors: a woman between 70 and 85 years old with COVID-19, enrolled during active disease.

The chain combines TRBV6-6 with TRBJ1-5; D unclear. V shed 7 bases and J shed 3 bases, with 13 bases lying between them. The germline V gene has CDR1 MNHNY and CDR2 SVGAGI (reference sequence). The CDR3 contains 14 residues. CDR3 loop: CASTLGGHNQPQHF. DNA for the CDR3: TGTGCCAGCACCCTGGGTGGGCACAATCAGCCCCAGCATTTT.

The gene calls are TRBV6-2 or TRBV6-3 and TRBJ2-3, with D possibly matching TRBD2 (5 bases). CDR1 and CDR2 from the germline V gene are MNHEY and SVGEGT. V was shortened by 3 bases and J by 2 bases, with 9 bases between the two germline ends. The CDR3 extends over 14 amino acids. The CDR3 region is CASSYSVITDTQYF. The CDR3 DNA follows: TGTGCCAGCAGTTATAGCGTTATCACAGATACGCAGTATTTT.

This chain joins TRBV9 and TRBJ2-3, with 8 positions matching TRBD2. Germline lookup yields CDR1 SGDLS and CDR2 YYNGEE. Unmatched junction bases numbered 12, after V lost 4 bases and J lost 2 bases. The CDR3 extends over 17 amino acids. CDR3 sequence reads: CASSTRGAGGTTDTQYF. The CDR3 DNA is TGTGCCAGCAGCACGCGTGGGGCGGGAGGCACCACAGATACGCAGTATTTT.

The CDR3 sequence is CASSPGLAGSTDTQYF. The DNA for the CDR3 is TGTGCCAGCAGCCCAGGACTAGCGGGTAGCACAGATACGCAGTATTTT. The chain employs TRBV5-4 and TRBJ2-3; 11 bases map to TRBD2. The CDR3 is 16 residues long. The V gene end was trimmed by 4 bases and the J gene end by 0 bases; junction bases not matched to a gene: 4. CDR1 is SGHNT and CDR2 is YYREEE in the germline V gene (reference sequence).

The V and J genes are TRBV7-6 and TRBJ2-5, with D possibly being TRBD2 (6 bases). This CDR3 region has 15 residues. Per the germline V gene, CDR1 is SGHVS and CDR2 is FNYEAQ. Trimming cost V 2 bases and J 3 bases, with 13 bases left between them. The CDR3 here is CASSLIGGSEETQYF. In DNA form, the CDR3 reads TGTGCCAGCAGCTTAATTGGAGGGTCAGAAGAGACCCAGTACTTC.

This clone showed up just once. The CDR3 spells CASSPLSGQRIEKLFF. DNA of the CDR3: TGTGCCAGCTCACCTTTATCGGGACAGAGAATCGAAAAACTGTTTTTT. The J gene is TRBJ1-4, the V gene TRBV18, with 7 positions matching TRBD1. Germline assignment: CDR1 KGHSH and CDR2 LQKENI. CDR3 size: 16 residues. V shed 3 bases, J shed 8 bases, and the junction held 12 bases outside the gene matches.

The chain recombines TRBV11-2 with TRBJ2-1, with 11 positions matching TRBD2. The junction had 7 bases not matched to a gene; V was cut back by 2 bases and J by 4 bases. CDR1 SGHAT and CDR2 FQNNGV come from the germline V gene. This CDR3 has 17 amino acids. CDR3 DNA sequence: TGTGCCAGCAGCTTACCCTCGGGACTAGCGGCTTACAATGAGCAGTTCTTC. This sequence encodes CASSLPSGLAAYNEQFF. The variable domain in full, completed from reference TRBV11-2 and TRBJ2-1, reads EAGVAQSPRYKIIEKRQSVAFWCNPISGHATLYWYQQILGQGPKLLIQFQNNGVVDDSQLPKDRFSAERLKGVDSTLKIQPAKLEDSAVYLCASSLPSGLAAYNEQFFGPGTRLTVL.

The V gene is TRBV2, the J gene TRBJ2-7; D call uncertain. The germline V gene encodes CDR1 SNHLY and CDR2 FYNNEI. This CDR3 is built from 14 residues. Trimming shortened V by 6 bases and J by 1 base, and 13 bases separated the two germline ends. This chain's CDR3 is CASRAHGESYEQYF. The CDR3 DNA reads TGTGCCAGCAGGGCTCATGGAGAGTCCTACGAGCAGTACTTC.

The chain has TRBV21-1 and TRBJ2-7; the D call TRBD1 from the table was never checked on the DNA. TRBV21-1 is annotated as a pseudogene. This CDR3 region has 14 residues. CDR3 in DNA: TGTGCCAGCAGCTGGGGCCACTTCTCCTACGAGCAGTACTTC. This translates into CASSWGHFSYEQYF.

The rearrangement joins TRBV11-2 to TRBJ2-7; D is uncertain. V was shortened by 4 bases and J by 3 bases, with 7 bases between the two germline ends. This CDR3 is 12 amino acids long. Germline V gives CDR1 SGHAT, CDR2 FQNNGV. The CDR3 loop reads CASSSGDYEQYF. CDR3 sequence (DNA): TGTGCCAGCAGCTCTGGAGACTACGAGCAGTACTTC.

This chain connects TRBV28 to TRBJ1-5; D gene ambiguous. This CDR3 is 11 amino acids long. V lost 10 bases, J lost 6 bases, and 10 bases lay in between. Germline assignment: CDR1 MDHEN and CDR2 SYDVKM. The chain's CDR3 is CATSSSQPQHF. The CDR3 DNA reads as TGTGCCACATCCTCCAGTCAGCCCCAGCATTTT.

J is TRBJ1-2 and V is TRBV28; D is unresolved. Per the germline V gene, CDR1 is MDHEN and CDR2 is SYDVKM. The CDR3 covers 15 residues. Trimming pared 6 bases from V and 2 bases from J, leaving 16 bases between. The chain's CDR3 is CASSPLSGRNYGYTF. The CDR3, as DNA: TGTGCCAGCAGCCCCCTTAGCGGACGGAACTATGGCTACACCTTC.

The chain recombines TRBV7-9 with TRBJ1-1; 8 positions match TRBD1. This CDR3 spans 14 amino acids. Germline V gives CDR1 SEHNR, CDR2 FQNEAQ (reference sequence). V lost 2 bases and J lost 6; bases outside the gene matches: 5. The CDR3 DNA reads as TGTGCCAGCAGCTTAAGGCAGGGGGCACCTGAAGCTTTCTTT. Translated: CASSLRQGAPEAFF.

The chain joins TRBV6-6 to TRBJ2-7; 9 bases are shared with TRBD1. V gave up 2 bases and J gave up 2 bases; unmatched junction bases: 1. From germline, CDR1 is MNHNY and CDR2 SVGAGI (reference sequence). This CDR3 is built from 14 residues. The CDR3 DNA reads as TGTGCCAGCAGTTACCGGGACAGGGCCTACGAGCAGTACTTC. Encoded protein: CASSYRDRAYEQYF.